A single sample gave rise to the 26 T cell receptor beta chains below, sequenced in a study of beta chain features in type 1 diabetes (dated by TCRdb to between 2017 and 2018). On the study overall, not on this receptor specifically: A moderate but significant shortening of TCRB CDR3 length was observed in type 1 diabetes patients in all four CD4+ subsets.

Receptors were amplified or captured by the immunoSEQ multiplex PCR assay. The entire isolated RNA was reverse transcribed using the High Capacity cDNA Reverse Transcription Kit, and thus expressed TCRB transcripts were sequenced. The source is immuneACCESS, and TCRdb retained only in-frame sequences with V and J called. Part of the clones is not carried over; for the studies checked, unresolved V genes explain less than half of this, and the remainder is unexplained. The sample table records more than 550,000 clones; about 14% of these occur just once. Roughly 0.04% of the sample goes to the ten largest clones. What these receptors recognize is not known. Sequenced material: naive CD4+ T cells from blood. Reading the label with the study, this specimen's cell subset or site is: true naive CD4+ T cells. Receptors were obtained from a man between 18 and 29 years old with type 1 diabetes.

This sequence joins TRBV7-2 and TRBJ2-5; maybe TRBD1 (6 bases). The V gene's germline CDR1 is SGHTA and CDR2 FQGNSA. The CDR3 is 14 amino acids. V lost 2 bases and J lost 2, with 9 bases in between. CDR3 in DNA: TGTGCCAGCAGCTTATCACAGGGACAAGAGACCCAGTACTTC. Translated, it gives CASSLSQGQETQYF.

This clone was seen a few times. The rearrangement links TRBV10-3 to TRBJ1-1, with 9 bases lining up with TRBD1. The junction had 9 bases not matched to a gene; V was cut back by 2 bases and J by 5 bases. Germline V gene sequence: CDR1 ENHRY, CDR2 SYGVKD. The CDR3 totals 16 residues. CDR3 sequence reads: CAISEIRGQGNTEAFF. For the CDR3, the DNA is TGTGCCATCAGTGAGATTCGGGGACAGGGAAATACTGAAGCTTTCTTT.

The rearrangement joins TRBV11-1 to TRBJ2-1, with 7 nucleotides matching TRBD2. Germline V CDR1 and CDR2: SGHAT, FQDESV (reference sequence). CDR3 length: 13 residues. Trimming removed 2 bases from V and 6 bases from J; junction bases left unmatched: 1. The CDR3 coding sequence is TGTGCCAGCAGCTTATCGGGAGGCAATGAGCAGTTCTTC. This codes for CASSLSGGNEQFF.

This chain connects TRBV30 to TRBJ2-1, with no clear D. Germline CDR1 reads GTSNPN; CDR2 reads SVGIG (reference sequence). V lost 1 base, J lost 12 bases, and 13 bases lay in between. The CDR3 is 12 residues long. The chain's CDR3 is CAWSAVALGQFF. In nucleotides, the CDR3 is TGTGCCTGGAGTGCGGTGGCCCTCGGGCAGTTCTTC. The full variable domain, in which reference TRBV30 and TRBJ2-1 provide the parts outside the CDR3, is SQTIHQWPATLVQPVGSPLSLECTVEGTSNPNLYWYRQAAGRGLQLLFYSVGIGQISSEVPQNLSASRPQDRQFILSSKKLLLSDSGFYLCAWSAVALGQFFGPGTRLTVL.

This clone was counted between two and nine times. The CDR3 region is CASSLLPYNEQFF. DNA for the CDR3: TGTGCCAGCAGCTTGTTGCCGTACAATGAGCAGTTCTTC. This chain joins TRBV5-4 and TRBJ2-1; no reliable D call. Germline values: CDR1 SGHNT, CDR2 YYREEE (reference sequence). The CDR3 is made up of 13 amino acids. V was trimmed by 1 base and J by 4 bases, leaving 6 bases between them.

This clone was observed a few times. The chain employs TRBV6-5 and TRBJ1-3, with TRBD1 as a possible D gene (6 bases). The germline CDR1 and CDR2 sequences are MNHEY and SVGAGI. The ends were cut back, 2 bases at V and 2 bases at J, with 10 bases in the middle. CDR3 length: 15 residues. The CDR3, as DNA: TGTGCCAGCAGTTACAGGGGGAGAGCTGGAAACACCATATATTTT. Amino acid sequence: CASSYRGRAGNTIYF.

The CDR3 nucleotides read TGTGCCAGCTCACCAGAGGGACAGGGAGCACCCCTCCACTTT. Amino acids: CASSPEGQGAPLHF. V is TRBV18 and J is TRBJ1-6; 9 bases are a match to TRBD1. V was pared by 2 bases and J by 11 bases, with 4 bases of the junction left unmatched. The CDR3 contains 14 residues. From germline, CDR1 is KGHSH and CDR2 LQKENI.

DNA for the CDR3: TGTGCCAGCAGTCAAGTGGAGGGGACTGAAGCTTTCTTT. Its translation is CASSQVEGTEAFF. The chain combines TRBV6-5 with TRBJ1-1, with D possibly TRBD1 on 5 matching bases. The CDR3 spans 13 residues. Per the germline V gene, CDR1 is MNHEY and CDR2 is SVGAGI. V lost 5 bases and J lost 5, with 12 bases in between.

Points on this clone: Distinct nucleotide sequences in the sample also encode this CDR3. J is TRBJ1-1 and V is TRBV7-3, with D unclear. Germline V gene lookup returns CDR1 SGHTA and CDR2 FQGTGA. CDR3 length: 13 residues. Trimming took off 5 bases at V and 3 bases at J, with 10 bases between the two ends. The CDR3 DNA reads as TGTGCCAGCAGCCCGGGGTGGGACACTGAAGCTTTCTTT. It encodes CASSPGWDTEAFF.

This clone has more than one count but fewer than ten. V and J are TRBV5-6 and TRBJ2-3; TRBD2 agrees at 9 bases. This CDR3 region has 15 residues. Germline CDR1 and CDR2: SGHDT and YYEEEE. J gave up 4 bases and V 1 base, and 4 bases lay outside the gene matches. This chain's CDR3 is CASSLRGLASDTQYF. As DNA, the CDR3 is TGTGCCAGCAGCTTGAGGGGACTAGCATCAGATACGCAGTATTTT.

This clone was seen a few times. The CDR3 reads CAWSPPGTGEETQYF. CDR3 sequence (DNA): TGTGCCTGGAGTCCACCCGGGACAGGGGAAGAGACCCAGTACTTC. The chain employs TRBV30 and TRBJ2-5, with 10 bases identical to TRBD1. The V segment lost 2 bases and the J segment 3 bases; nucleotides outside the gene matches: 6. This CDR3 spans 15 amino acids. CDR1 and CDR2 (germline): GTSNPN, SVGIG (reference sequence).

This clone was detected only a few times. The chain is built from TRBV14 and TRBJ1-2; 8 bases map to TRBD1. Trimming took 6 bases from V and 8 from J; bases not matched to a gene: 11. The germline gives CDR1 SGHDN, CDR2 FVKESK. The CDR3 covers 14 residues. The CDR3 DNA is TGTGCCAGCAGTCTCCCGGGACAGGCTGGCGGCTACACCTTC. This codes for CASSLPGQAGGYTF.

This clone showed up just a few times. V gene TRBV9 combines with J gene TRBJ2-3, with D uncertain. V lost 3 bases and J 4 bases, leaving 18 bases between the germline ends. Germline V CDR1 and CDR2: SGDLS, YYNGEE. The CDR3 is 16 residues long. The CDR3: CASSGAPGRVADTQYF. The CDR3 nucleotides are TGTGCCAGCAGCGGGGCTCCCGGCCGGGTCGCAGATACGCAGTATTTT.

This chain joins TRBV14 and TRBJ1-1; tentative D call: TRBD1 (5 bases). CDR1 is SGHDN and CDR2 is FVKESK in the germline V gene. This CDR3 contains 18 residues. Trimming took off 1 base at V and 0 bases at J, with 18 bases between the two ends. CDR3 in DNA: TGTGCCAGCAGCCAAGTATGGGGACGGTTTTACATGAACACTGAAGCTTTCTTT. Translated, it gives CASSQVWGRFYMNTEAFF.

This clone was seen more than once but under ten times. This rearrangement joins TRBV7-3 to TRBJ2-3; D gene uncertain. Germline V CDR1 and CDR2: SGHTA, FQGTGA. The CDR3 loop spans 13 amino acids. The V end lost 2 bases, the J end lost 2 bases, and 5 bases lay between the germline ends. For the CDR3, the DNA is TGTGCCAGCAGCTTATCCCCCACAGATACGCAGTATTTT. It encodes CASSLSPTDTQYF.

V gene TRBV5-1 combines with J gene TRBJ2-1; D is unclear. V was shortened by 5 bases and J by 5 bases, with 17 bases between the two germline ends. The CDR3 length is 15 residues. From germline, CDR1 is SGHRS and CDR2 YFSETQ. The CDR3 sequence is CASSPVLTGDNEQFF. The DNA for the CDR3 is TGCGCCAGCAGTCCGGTTTTGACTGGAGACAATGAGCAGTTCTTC.

As to this clone: Other DNA sequences from this sample encode an identical CDR3 as well. The chain couples TRBV30 to TRBJ2-1, with D hard to call. This CDR3 has 11 amino acids. Trimming shortened V by 5 bases and J by 3 bases, and 5 bases separated the two germline ends. The germline V gene has CDR1 GTSNPN and CDR2 SVGIG (reference sequence). CDR3 DNA: TGTGCCTGGCGCGGCTACAATGAGCAGTTCTTC. It codes for CAWRGYNEQFF.

This clone occurred a few times. Here the CDR3 reads CASRRMAGELFF. DNA of the CDR3: TGTGCCAGTAGGCGGATGGCCGGGGAGCTGTTTTTT. The chain links TRBV19 to TRBJ2-2, with D hard to call. The V end was cut by 6 bases, the J end by 6 bases, with 8 bases between. This CDR3 contains 12 residues. Germline V gene sequence: CDR1 LNHDA, CDR2 SQIVND (reference sequence).

This chain connects TRBV2 to TRBJ2-7; D is ambiguous. This CDR3 comprises 12 residues. The V gene's germline CDR1 is SNHLY and CDR2 FYNNEI. The V and J ends lost 7 bases and 2 bases respectively, with 9 bases between them. CDR3 amino acids: CASKLTTYEQYF. The DNA for the CDR3 is TGTGCCAGCAAATTAACAACCTACGAGCAGTACTTC. The whole variable domain, remainder taken from reference TRBV2 and TRBJ2-7, is EPEVTQTPSHQVTQMGQEVILRCVPISNHLYFYWYRQILGQKVEFLVSFYNNEISEKSEIFDDQFSVERPDGSNFTLKIRSTKLEDSAMYFCASKLTTYEQYFGPGTRLTVT.

For this clone: The identical CDR3 is also encoded by other nucleotide sequences in the sample. The V gene is TRBV5-1, the J gene TRBJ2-5, with 8 bases that match TRBD1. The CDR3 is made up of 14 amino acids. Germline lookup yields CDR1 SGHRS and CDR2 YFSETQ. The ends lost 3 bases at V and 5 bases at J; junction bases unmatched: 6. The CDR3 nucleotides read TGCGCCAGCAGCTCCGACAGGGGCACGGAGACCCAGTACTTC. Residues: CASSSDRGTETQYF.

This chain joins TRBV29-1 and TRBJ2-1; D gene ambiguous. V lost 3 bases to trimming and J lost 7 bases, with 4 bases between them. The CDR3 runs 10 residues. In germline, CDR1 is SQVTM, CDR2 ANQGSEA. The CDR3 region has the DNA TGCAGCGTTGACGGGAATGAGCAGTTCTTC. This codes for CSVDGNEQFF.

The table lists this clone with a few counts. V gene TRBV5-1 combines with J gene TRBJ1-4; 7 bases map to TRBD1. The CDR3 is 14 amino acids. The V gene end was trimmed by 3 bases and the J gene end by 5 bases; junction bases not matched to a gene: 4. CDR1 SGHRS and CDR2 YFSETQ come from the germline V gene. The CDR3 DNA reads TGCGCCAGCAGCTCTGGACAGGAAAATGAAAAACTGTTTTTT. Its translation is CASSSGQENEKLFF.

The chain carries TRBV10-3 and TRBJ1-1, with D uncertain. Germline values: CDR1 ENHRY, CDR2 SYGVKD. The V end lost 7 bases, the J end lost 1 base, and 10 bases lay between the germline ends. The CDR3 covers 13 residues. CDR3 in amino acids: CAITIRENTEAFF. CDR3 coding DNA: TGTGCCATCACTATCCGGGAGAACACTGAAGCTTTCTTT.

In its sample, this clone was seen a few times. The J gene is TRBJ1-1, the V gene TRBV18; no clear D gene. Deletions cut 1 base from V and 0 bases from J, with 9 bases between. The CDR3 sequence is 15 residues long. Germline CDR1 reads KGHSH; CDR2 reads LQKENI. The CDR3 loop reads CASSPQESLNTEAFF. DNA of the CDR3: TGTGCCAGCTCACCACAAGAGAGCTTGAACACTGAAGCTTTCTTT. Full variable domain (remainder filled in from reference TRBV18 and TRBJ1-1): NAGVMQNPRHLVRRRGQEARLRCSPMKGHSHVYWYRQLPEEGLKFMVYLQKENIIDESGMPKERFSAEFPKEGPSILRIQQVVRGDSAAYFCASSPQESLNTEAFFGQGTRLTVV.

This clone was seen a few times. V is TRBV19 and J is TRBJ1-1, with TRBD1 matching 7 bases. Germline trimming cut 9 bases from V and 5 bases from J; bases unmatched to any gene: 6. Germline CDR1 is LNHDA and CDR2 is SQIVND (reference sequence). The CDR3 has 12 residues. DNA for the CDR3: TGTGCCAGCCGGAGGGGGCAGACTGAAGCTTTCTTT. It codes for CASRRGQTEAFF.

Comment on this clone: Other nucleotide sequences from this sample produce the same CDR3. The chain links TRBV30 to TRBJ2-7; tentatively, D is TRBD1 or TRBD2 (6 bases each). This CDR3 is 14 amino acids long. Between the trimmed V and J ends, which lost 3 bases and 0 bases, there was a span of 12 bases. Germline lookup yields CDR1 GTSNPN and CDR2 SVGIG (reference sequence). The CDR3: CAWSGGGSSYEQYF. As DNA, the CDR3 is TGTGCCTGGAGCGGAGGGGGGAGCTCCTACGAGCAGTACTTC.